The rows below give T cell receptor beta chains drawn from one sample of a study of cytomegalovirus exposure and HLA in healthy donors. Profiling relied on immunoSEQ multiplex PCR, and the TCRdb table lists in-frame clones only, not all of them. The table records 110,000 or so clones, over 70% of them present only once. Sequenced: PBMCs. The receptors derive from a woman aged 18 to 35 in good health and CMV-seronegative. Each CDR3 is given without its conserved first and last residue.

TRBV6-1,AGSEVSQGQRHAEAF
TRBV6-5,ASRETGEYYEQY
TRBV2,ASCVIEGVPDTQY
TRBV6-1,ASSEAVGGGVYEQY
TRBV6-1,AIQDYSNQPQH
TRBV7-9,ASSLTGARHYNEQF
TRBV4-3,ASSRDWLSYEQY
TRBV10-2,ASGLAGGSTGEQY
TRBV5-5,ASSLAGEDSPLH
TRBV7-6,ASSFGQGNGYT
TRBV19,ASSSRQLTGELF
TRBV27,ASSQHPWGSGEETQY
TRBV5-1,ASSPLRQSPNYGYT
TRBV5-1,ASSLGSASALYEQY
TRBV2,ASSQTGVGQH
TRBV7-9,ASSLAQGLQYEQY
TRBV13,ASSSGLAESSSYEQY
TRBV18,ASSRPARVGIEQY
TRBV4-3,ASSVSGGGETGELF
TRBV18,ASSLSGGNTEAF
TRBV7-2,ASSLKGPPGEQY
TRBV18,ASSPPGQGVSVLF
TRBV5-6,ASSSPTAWSDNEQF
TRBV2,ASSERGRPYGYT
TRBV5-6,ASSLAHRGQPQH
TRBV4-3,ASSQGGPHTNTEAF
TRBV11-1,ASSPDRGAYDTQY
TRBV7-2,ASSSSTGNGSPLH
TRBV27,ASSWTGGSYEQY
TRBV11-2,ASSFGRDSYNSPLH
TRBV16,ASSQPDRRRNEQF
TRBV19,ASSRTRGHTEAF
TRBV30,ASRTENRGEKLF
TRBV14,ASARTSLNTEAF
TRBV7-2,ASSLPGQQPQH
TRBV7-9,ASSLGTSGGSYEQY
TRBV29-1,SLAGTGDGYT
TRBV4-2,ASSQRADTQY